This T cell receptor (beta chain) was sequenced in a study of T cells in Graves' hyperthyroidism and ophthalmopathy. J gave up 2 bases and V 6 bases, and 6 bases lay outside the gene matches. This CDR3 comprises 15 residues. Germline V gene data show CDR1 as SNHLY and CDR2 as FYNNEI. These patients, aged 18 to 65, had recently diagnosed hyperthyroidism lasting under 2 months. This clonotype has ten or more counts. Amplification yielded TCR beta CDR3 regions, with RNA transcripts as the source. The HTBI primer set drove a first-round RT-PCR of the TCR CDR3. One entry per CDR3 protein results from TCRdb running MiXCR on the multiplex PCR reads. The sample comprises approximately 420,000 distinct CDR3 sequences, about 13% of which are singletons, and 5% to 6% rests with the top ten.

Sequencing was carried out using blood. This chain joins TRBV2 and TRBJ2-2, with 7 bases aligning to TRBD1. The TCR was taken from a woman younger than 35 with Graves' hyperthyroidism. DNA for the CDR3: TGTGCCAGCAGAAAACGGGACAGAAACACCGGGGAGCTGTTTTTT. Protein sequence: CASRKRDRNTGELFF.